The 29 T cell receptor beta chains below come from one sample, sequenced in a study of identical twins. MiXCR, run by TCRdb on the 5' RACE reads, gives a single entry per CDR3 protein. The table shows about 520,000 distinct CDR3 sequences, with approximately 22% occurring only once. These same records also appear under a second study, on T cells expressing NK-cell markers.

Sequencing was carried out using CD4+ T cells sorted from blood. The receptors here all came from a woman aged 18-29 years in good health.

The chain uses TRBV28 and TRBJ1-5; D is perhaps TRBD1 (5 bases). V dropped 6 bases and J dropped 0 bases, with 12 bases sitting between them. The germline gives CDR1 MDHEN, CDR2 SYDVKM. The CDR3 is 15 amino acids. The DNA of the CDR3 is TGTGCCAGCAGGGTGGGGGTTGATAGCAATCAGCCCCAGCATTTT. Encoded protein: CASRVGVDSNQPQHF.

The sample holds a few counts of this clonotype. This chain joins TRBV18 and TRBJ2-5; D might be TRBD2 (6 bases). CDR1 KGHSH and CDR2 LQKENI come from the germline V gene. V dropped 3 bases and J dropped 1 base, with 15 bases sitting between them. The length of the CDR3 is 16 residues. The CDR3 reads CASSPKTRDFQETQYF. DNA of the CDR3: TGTGCCAGCTCACCCAAAACCAGGGACTTCCAAGAGACCCAGTACTTC.

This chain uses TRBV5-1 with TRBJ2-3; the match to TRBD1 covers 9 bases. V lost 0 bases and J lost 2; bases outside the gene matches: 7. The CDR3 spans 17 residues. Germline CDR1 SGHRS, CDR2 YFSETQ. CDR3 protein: CASSLGDRDFPTDTQYF. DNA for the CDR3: TGCGCCAGCAGCTTGGGGGACAGGGATTTCCCCACAGATACGCAGTATTTT.

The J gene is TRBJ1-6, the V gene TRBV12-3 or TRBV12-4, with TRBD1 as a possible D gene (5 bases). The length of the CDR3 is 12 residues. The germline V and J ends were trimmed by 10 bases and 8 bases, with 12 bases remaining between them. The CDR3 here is CATGTPYSPLHF. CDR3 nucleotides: TGTGCCACCGGGACGCCATATTCACCCCTCCACTTT.

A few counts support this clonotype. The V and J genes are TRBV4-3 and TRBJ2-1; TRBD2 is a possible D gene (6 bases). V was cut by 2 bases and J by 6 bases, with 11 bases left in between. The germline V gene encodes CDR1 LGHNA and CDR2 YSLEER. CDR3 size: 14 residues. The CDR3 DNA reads TGCGCCAGCAGCCAACCTGGGACTTCCAATGAGCAGTTCTTC. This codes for CASSQPGTSNEQFF.

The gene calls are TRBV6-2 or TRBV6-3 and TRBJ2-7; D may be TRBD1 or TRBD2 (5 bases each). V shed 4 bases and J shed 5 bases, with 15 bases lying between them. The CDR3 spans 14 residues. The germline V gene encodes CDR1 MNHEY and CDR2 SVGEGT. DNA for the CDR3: TGTGCCAGCAGTTCCGGGACCGCACGGAACGAGCAGTACTTC. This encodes CASSSGTARNEQYF.

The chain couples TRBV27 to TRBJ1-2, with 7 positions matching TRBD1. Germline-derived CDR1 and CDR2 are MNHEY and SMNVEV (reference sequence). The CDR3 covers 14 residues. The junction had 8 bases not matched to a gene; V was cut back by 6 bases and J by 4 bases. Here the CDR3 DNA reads TGTGCCAGCAGACCCACCGGGACAGTCTATGGCTACACCTTC. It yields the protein CASRPTGTVYGYTF.

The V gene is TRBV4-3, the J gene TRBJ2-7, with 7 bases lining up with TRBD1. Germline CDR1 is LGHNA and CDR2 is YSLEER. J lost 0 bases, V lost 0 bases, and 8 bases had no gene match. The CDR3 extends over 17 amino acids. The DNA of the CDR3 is TGCGCCAGCAGCCAAGATATAGACAGGGATCTCTCCTACGAGCAGTACTTC. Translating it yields CASSQDIDRDLSYEQYF.

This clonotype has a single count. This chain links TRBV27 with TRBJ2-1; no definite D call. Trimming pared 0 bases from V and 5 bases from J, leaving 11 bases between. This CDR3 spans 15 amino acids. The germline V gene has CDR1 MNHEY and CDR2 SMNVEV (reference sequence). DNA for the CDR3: TGTGCCAGCAGTTTATCATTCCCTAGACACAATGAGCAGTTCTTC. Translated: CASSLSFPRHNEQFF.

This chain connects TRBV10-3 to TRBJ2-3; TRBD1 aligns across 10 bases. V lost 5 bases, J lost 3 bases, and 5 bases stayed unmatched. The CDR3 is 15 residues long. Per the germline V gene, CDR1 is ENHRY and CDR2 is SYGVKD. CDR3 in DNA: TGTGCCATCAGTCAAAGGACAGGGGGGACAGATACGCAGTATTTT. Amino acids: CAISQRTGGTDTQYF.

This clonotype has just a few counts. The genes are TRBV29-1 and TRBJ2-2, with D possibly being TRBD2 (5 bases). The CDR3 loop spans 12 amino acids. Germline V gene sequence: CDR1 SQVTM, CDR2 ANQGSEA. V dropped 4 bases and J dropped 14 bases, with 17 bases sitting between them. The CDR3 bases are TGCAGCGTTGGGGAGTGGCGAGGGTTCCTGTTTTTT. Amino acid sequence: CSVGEWRGFLFF.

CDR3 protein: CSAYYSGRTDTQYF. Written as DNA, the CDR3 is TGCAGTGCTTACTATAGCGGACGCACAGATACGCAGTATTTT. The chain couples TRBV20-1 to TRBJ2-3; D possibly corresponds to TRBD2 (6 bases). The V end lost 5 bases, the J end lost 1 base, and 13 bases lay between the germline ends. This CDR3 has 14 amino acids. Germline values: CDR1 DFQATT, CDR2 SNEGSKA (reference sequence).

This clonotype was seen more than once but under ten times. CDR3: CSGRDYSYNEQFF. The CDR3 DNA follows: TGCAGCGGGCGGGACTACTCCTACAATGAGCAGTTCTTC. The V gene is TRBV29-1, the J gene TRBJ2-1; 7 bases match TRBD2. The CDR3 extends over 13 amino acids. Trimming removed 7 bases from V and 0 bases from J; junction bases left unmatched: 3. CDR1 is SQVTM, CDR2 ANQGSEA, per germline.

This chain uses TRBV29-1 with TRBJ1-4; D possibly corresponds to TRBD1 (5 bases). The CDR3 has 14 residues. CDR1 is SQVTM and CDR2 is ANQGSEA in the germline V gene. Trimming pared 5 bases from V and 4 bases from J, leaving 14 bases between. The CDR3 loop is CSVRQSGFNEKLFF. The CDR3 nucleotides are TGCAGCGTTCGACAGTCGGGGTTTAATGAAAAACTGTTTTTT.

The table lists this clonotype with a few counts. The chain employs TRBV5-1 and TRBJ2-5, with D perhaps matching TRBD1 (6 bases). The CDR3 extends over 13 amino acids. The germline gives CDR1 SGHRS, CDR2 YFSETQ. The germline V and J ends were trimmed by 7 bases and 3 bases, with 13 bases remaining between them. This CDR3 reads CASGTGTKETQYF. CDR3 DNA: TGCGCCAGCGGCACCGGGACAAAAGAGACCCAGTACTTC.

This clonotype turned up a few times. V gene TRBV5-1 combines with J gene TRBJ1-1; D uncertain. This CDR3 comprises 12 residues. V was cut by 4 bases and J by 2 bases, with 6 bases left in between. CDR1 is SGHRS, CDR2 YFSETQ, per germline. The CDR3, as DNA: TGCGCCAGCAGCAGCAGAAACACTGAAGCTTTCTTT. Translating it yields CASSSRNTEAFF.

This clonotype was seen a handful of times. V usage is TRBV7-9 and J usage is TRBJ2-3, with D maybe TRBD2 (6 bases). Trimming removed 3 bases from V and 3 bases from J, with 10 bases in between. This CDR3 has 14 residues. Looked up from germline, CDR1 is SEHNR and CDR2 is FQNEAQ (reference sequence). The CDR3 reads CASSFSGHTDTQYF. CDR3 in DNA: TGTGCCAGCAGCTTCAGCGGGCATACAGATACGCAGTATTTT.

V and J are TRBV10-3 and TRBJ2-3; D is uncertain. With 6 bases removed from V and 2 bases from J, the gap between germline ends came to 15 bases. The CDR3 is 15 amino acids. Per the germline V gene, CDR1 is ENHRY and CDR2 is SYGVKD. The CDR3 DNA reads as TGTGCCATCAGGCCCTCGGGCACAGTCACAGATACGCAGTATTTT. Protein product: CAIRPSGTVTDTQYF.

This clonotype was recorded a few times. The DNA of the CDR3 is TGCAGTGCTAGCGGGGCTGGCTACACCTTC. Protein sequence: CSASGAGYTF. The V and J genes are TRBV20-1 and TRBJ1-2, with D perhaps TRBD1 (5 bases). V lost 3 bases and J 7 bases, leaving 6 bases between the germline ends. Germline lookup yields CDR1 DFQATT and CDR2 SNEGSKA (reference sequence). The CDR3 has 10 amino acids.

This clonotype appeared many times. Here the CDR3 DNA reads TGTGCCAGCAGCTTAAACTCCCTCTGGGGGACCCAGTACTTC. This gives the protein CASSLNSLWGTQYF. The rearrangement links TRBV7-3 to TRBJ2-5; no definite D call. V lost 1 base to trimming and J lost 7 bases, with 13 bases between them. The CDR3 is 14 residues long. Germline CDR1 SGHTA, CDR2 FQGTGA.

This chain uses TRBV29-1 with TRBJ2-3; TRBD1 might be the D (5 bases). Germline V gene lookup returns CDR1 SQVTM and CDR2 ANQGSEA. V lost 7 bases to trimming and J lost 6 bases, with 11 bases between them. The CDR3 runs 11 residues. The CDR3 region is CSGGPGDTQYF. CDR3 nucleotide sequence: TGCAGCGGGGGTCCAGGGGATACGCAGTATTTT.

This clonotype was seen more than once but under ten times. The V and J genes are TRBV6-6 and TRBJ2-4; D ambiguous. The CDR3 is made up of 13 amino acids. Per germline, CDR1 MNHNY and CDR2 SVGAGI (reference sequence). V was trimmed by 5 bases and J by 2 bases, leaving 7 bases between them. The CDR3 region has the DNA TGTGCCAGCAGTCCCGGGCCCAAAAACATTCAGTACTTC. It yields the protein CASSPGPKNIQYF.

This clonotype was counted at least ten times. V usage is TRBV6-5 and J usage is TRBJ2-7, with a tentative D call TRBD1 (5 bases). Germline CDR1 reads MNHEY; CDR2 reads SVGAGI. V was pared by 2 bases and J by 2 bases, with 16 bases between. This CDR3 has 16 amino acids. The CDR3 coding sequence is TGTGCCAGCAGTTACGGTGTCCGACAGTGGCCCTACGAGCAGTACTTC. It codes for CASSYGVRQWPYEQYF.

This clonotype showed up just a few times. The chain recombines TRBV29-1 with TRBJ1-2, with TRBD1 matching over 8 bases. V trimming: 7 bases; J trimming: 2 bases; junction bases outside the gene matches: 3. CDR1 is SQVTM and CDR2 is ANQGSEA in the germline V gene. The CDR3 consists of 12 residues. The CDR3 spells CSANRGNYGYTF. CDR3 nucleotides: TGCAGCGCGAACAGGGGGAACTATGGCTACACCTTC.

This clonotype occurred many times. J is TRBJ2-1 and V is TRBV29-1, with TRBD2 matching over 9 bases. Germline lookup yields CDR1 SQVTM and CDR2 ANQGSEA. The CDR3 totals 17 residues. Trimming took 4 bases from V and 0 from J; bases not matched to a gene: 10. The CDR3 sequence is CSVVLTSGLSSYNEQFF. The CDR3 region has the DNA TGCAGCGTTGTACTTACTAGCGGGCTTAGCTCCTACAATGAGCAGTTCTTC.

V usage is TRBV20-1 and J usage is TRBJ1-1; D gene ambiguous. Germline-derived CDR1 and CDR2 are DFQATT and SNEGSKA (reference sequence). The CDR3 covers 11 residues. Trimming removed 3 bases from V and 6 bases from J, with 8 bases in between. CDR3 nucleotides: TGCAGTGCTAGTGCTGGGGCTGAAGCTTTCTTT. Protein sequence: CSASAGAEAFF.

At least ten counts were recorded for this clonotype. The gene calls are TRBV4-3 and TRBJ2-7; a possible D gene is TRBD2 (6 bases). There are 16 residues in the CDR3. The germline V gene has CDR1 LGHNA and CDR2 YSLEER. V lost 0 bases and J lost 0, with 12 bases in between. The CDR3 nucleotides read TGCGCCAGCAGCCAAGATCTCGGCGGGACCTCCTACGAGCAGTACTTC. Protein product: CASSQDLGGTSYEQYF.

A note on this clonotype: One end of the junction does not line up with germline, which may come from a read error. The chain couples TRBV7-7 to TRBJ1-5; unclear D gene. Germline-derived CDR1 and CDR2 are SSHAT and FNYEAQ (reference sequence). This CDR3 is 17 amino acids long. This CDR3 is CASIEHVGPRGNQPQHF. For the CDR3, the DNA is TGTGCTAGCATCGAGCATGTCGGGCCCAGAGGGAATCAGCCCCAGCATTTT.

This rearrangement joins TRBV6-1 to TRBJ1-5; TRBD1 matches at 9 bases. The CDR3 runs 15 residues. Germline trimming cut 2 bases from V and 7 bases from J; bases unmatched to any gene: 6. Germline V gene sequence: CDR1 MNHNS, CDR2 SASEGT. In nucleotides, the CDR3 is TGTGCCAGCAGTGAAAGGGACAGGGCCCGCCAGCCCCAGCATTTT. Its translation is CASSERDRARQPQHF.